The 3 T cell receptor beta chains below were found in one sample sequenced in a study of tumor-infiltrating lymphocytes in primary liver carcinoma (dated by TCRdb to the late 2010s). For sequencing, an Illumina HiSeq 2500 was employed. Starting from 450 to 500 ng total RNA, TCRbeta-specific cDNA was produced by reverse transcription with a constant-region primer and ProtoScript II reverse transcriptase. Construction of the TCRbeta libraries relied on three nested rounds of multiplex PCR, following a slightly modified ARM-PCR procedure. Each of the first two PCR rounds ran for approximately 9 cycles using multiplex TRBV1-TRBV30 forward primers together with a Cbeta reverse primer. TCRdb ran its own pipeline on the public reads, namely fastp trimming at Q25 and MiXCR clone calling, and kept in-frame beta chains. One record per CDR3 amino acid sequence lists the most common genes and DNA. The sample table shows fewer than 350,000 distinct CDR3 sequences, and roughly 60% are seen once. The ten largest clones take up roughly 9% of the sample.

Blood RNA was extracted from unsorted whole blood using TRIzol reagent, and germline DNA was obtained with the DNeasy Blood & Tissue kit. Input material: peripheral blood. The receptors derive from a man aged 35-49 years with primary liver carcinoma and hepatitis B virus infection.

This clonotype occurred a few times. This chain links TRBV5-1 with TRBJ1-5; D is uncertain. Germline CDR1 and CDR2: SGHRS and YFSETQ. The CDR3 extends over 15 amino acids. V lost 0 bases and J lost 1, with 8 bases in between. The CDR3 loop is CASSLDPSSNQPQHF. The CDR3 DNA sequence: TGCGCCAGCAGCTTGGATCCGAGCAGCAATCAGCCCCAGCATTTT.

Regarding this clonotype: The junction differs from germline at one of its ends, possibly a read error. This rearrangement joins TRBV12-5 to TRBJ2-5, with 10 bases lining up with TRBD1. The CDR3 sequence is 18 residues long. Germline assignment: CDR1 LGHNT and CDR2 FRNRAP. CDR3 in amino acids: CASALDTEPGQGRETQYF. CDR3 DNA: TGTGCTAGTGCTTTGGATACGGAACCGGGACAGGGGAGGGAGACCCAGTACTTC.

The CDR3 sequence is CRIVQGNQPQHF. DNA of the CDR3: TGCCGCATTGTACAGGGCAATCAGCCCCAGCATTTT. The chain couples TRBV29-1 to TRBJ1-5; a possible D gene is TRBD1 (5 bases). The CDR3 has 12 amino acids. The V gene's germline CDR1 is SQVTM and CDR2 ANQGSEA.